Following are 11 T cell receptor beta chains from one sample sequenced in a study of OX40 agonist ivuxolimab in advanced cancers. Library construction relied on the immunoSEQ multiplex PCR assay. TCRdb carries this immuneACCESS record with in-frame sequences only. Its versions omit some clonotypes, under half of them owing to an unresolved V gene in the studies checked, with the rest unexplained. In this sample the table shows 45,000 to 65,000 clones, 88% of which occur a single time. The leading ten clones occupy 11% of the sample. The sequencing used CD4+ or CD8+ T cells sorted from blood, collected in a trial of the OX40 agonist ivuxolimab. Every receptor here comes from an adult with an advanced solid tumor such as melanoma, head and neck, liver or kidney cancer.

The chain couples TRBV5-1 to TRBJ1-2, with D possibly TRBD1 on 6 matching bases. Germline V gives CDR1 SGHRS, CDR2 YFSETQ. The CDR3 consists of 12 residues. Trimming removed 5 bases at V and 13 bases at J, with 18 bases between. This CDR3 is CASSIGGTERTF. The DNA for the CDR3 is TGCGCCAGCAGTATAGGGGGGACCGAACGCACCTTC.

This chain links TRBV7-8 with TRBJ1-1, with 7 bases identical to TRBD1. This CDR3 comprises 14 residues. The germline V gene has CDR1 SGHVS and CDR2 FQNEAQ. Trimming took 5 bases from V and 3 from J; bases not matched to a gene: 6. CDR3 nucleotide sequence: TGTGCCAGCAGCCCCGACAGGGATTACACTGAAGCTTTCTTT. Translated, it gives CASSPDRDYTEAFF.

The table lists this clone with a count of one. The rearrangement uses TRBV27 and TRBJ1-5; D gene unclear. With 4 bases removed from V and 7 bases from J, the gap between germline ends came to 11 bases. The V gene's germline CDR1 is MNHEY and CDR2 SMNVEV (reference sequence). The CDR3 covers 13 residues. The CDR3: CASSSSLWQPQHF. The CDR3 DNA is TGTGCCAGCAGTTCCTCCTTATGGCAGCCCCAGCATTTT.

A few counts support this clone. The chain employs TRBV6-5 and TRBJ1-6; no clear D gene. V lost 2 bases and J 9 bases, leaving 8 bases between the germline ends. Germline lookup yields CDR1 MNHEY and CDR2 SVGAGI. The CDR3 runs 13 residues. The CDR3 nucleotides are TGTGCCAGCAGTTACGGCGGCAGTTCACCCCTCCACTTT. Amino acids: CASSYGGSSPLHF.

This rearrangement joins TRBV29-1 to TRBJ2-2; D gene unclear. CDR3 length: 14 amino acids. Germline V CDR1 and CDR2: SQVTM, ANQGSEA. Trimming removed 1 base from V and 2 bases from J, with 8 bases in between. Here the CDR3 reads CSVEGQPNTGELFF. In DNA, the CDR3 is TGCAGCGTTGAAGGGCAGCCCAACACCGGGGAGCTGTTTTTT.

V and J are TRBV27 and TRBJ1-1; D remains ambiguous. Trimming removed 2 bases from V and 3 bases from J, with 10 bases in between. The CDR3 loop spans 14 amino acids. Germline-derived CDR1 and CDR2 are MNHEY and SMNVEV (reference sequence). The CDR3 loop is CASSLGSGYTEAFF. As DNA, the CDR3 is TGTGCCAGCAGTTTAGGCAGTGGATACACTGAAGCTTTCTTT.

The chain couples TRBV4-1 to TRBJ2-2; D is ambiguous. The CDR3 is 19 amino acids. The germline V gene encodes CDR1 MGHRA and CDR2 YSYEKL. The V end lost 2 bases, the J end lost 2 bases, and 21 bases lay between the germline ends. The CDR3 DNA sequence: TGCGCCAGCAGCCAATTCCCCCTCCGGGCCCTAACTAACACCGGGGAGCTGTTTTTT. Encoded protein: CASSQFPLRALTNTGELFF.

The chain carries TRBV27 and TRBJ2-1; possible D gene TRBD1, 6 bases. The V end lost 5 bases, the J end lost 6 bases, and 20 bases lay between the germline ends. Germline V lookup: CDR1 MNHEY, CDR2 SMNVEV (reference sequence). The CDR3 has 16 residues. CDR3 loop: CASSPRPPGQTNEQFF. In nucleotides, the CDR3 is TGTGCCAGCAGTCCCCGGCCCCCGGGACAAACCAATGAGCAGTTCTTC.

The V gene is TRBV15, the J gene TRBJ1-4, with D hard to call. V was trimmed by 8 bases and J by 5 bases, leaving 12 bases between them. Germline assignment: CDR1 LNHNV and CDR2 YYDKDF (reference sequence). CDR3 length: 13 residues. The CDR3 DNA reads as TGTGCCACCTCAGTGTTGGTAAATGAAAAACTGTTTTTT. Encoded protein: CATSVLVNEKLFF.

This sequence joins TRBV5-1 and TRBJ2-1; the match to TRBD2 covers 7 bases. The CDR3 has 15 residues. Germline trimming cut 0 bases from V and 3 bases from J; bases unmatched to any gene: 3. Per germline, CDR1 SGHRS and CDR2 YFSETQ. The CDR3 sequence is CASSLAGDYYNEQFF. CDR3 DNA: TGCGCCAGCAGCTTGGCCGGGGACTACTACAATGAGCAGTTCTTC. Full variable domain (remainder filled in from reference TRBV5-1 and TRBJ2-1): KAGVTQTPRYLIKTRGQQVTLSCSPISGHRSVSWYQQTPGQGLQFLFEYFSETQRNKGNFPGRFSGRQFSNSRSEMNVSTLELGDSALYLCASSLAGDYYNEQFFGPGTRLTVL.

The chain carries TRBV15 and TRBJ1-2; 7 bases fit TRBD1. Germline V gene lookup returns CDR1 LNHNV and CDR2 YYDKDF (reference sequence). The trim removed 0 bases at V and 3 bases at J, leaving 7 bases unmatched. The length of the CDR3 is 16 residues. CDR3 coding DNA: TGTGCCACCAGCAGAGATCTAGAGGGGGCCTACTATGGCTACACCTTC. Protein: CATSRDLEGAYYGYTF.